The next 10 T cell receptor beta chains were all read from a single sample in a study of T-cell reconstitution after alpha-beta-depleted transplantation in children. Unique molecular identifiers featured in how the TCRbeta library was prepared. Each CDR3 protein gets one entry after TCRdb re-called the PCR reads with MiXCR. The data hold around 370,000 distinct CDR3 sequences, with approximately 10% observed a single time. This specimen consisted of PBMCs from the stem cell graft donor, obtained from the stem cell graft. The receptors were sampled from a human donor who donated a stem cell graft to a child with acute lymphoblastic leukemia.

This clonotype has just a few counts. This rearrangement joins TRBV3-1 to TRBJ2-5; D gene uncertain. This CDR3 is built from 13 residues. The V and J ends lost 1 base and 3 bases respectively, with 6 bases between them. The germline V gene encodes CDR1 LGHDT and CDR2 YNNKEL (reference sequence). The CDR3 region is CASSQGEKETQYF. CDR3 nucleotide sequence: TGTGCCAGCAGCCAAGGAGAGAAAGAGACCCAGTACTTC.

In this sample, this clonotype turned up a few times. The V and J genes are TRBV18 and TRBJ2-2, with D perhaps TRBD1 (7 bases). V lost 8 bases and J lost 1, with 17 bases in between. CDR1 is KGHSH and CDR2 is LQKENI in the germline V gene. The CDR3 is 16 amino acids. The CDR3 DNA sequence: TGTGCCAGCGAAATCACCAGGGGGGTGAACACCGGGGAGCTGTTTTTT. Its protein is CASEITRGVNTGELFF.

This clonotype was seen only once. The chain combines TRBV28 with TRBJ2-1, with TRBD1 matching over 8 bases. This CDR3 has 14 amino acids. The V gene's germline CDR1 is MDHEN and CDR2 SYDVKM. The ends lost 1 base at V and 9 bases at J; junction bases unmatched: 5. DNA of the CDR3: TGTGCCAGCAGTTTATTTGCAGGGGGCGTTGAGCAGTTCTTC. Protein product: CASSLFAGGVEQFF.

This clonotype was counted between two and nine times. The chain has TRBV13 and TRBJ2-7, with 10 bases that match TRBD1. Germline CDR1 PRHDT, CDR2 FYEKMQ (reference sequence). Trimming took 5 bases from V and 2 from J; bases not matched to a gene: 6. This CDR3 contains 15 residues. The CDR3 DNA reads as TGTGCCAGCAGCCCGGAGGACAGGGGGACCTACGAGCAGTACTTC. This gives the protein CASSPEDRGTYEQYF.

This clonotype was seen a handful of times. This sequence joins TRBV6-1 and TRBJ2-7, with 12 nucleotides matching TRBD2. CDR3 length: 14 residues. With 7 bases clipped from V and 1 base from J, the junction kept 2 bases outside the gene matches. Germline values: CDR1 MNHNS, CDR2 SASEGT. The CDR3 reads CASIGTSGSYEQYF. CDR3 DNA sequence: TGTGCCAGCATCGGGACTAGCGGGTCCTACGAGCAGTACTTC.

This clonotype has just a few counts. The gene calls are TRBV28 and TRBJ2-1; D unresolved. The germline V and J ends were trimmed by 5 bases and 10 bases, with 15 bases remaining between them. CDR1 MDHEN and CDR2 SYDVKM come from the germline V gene. The CDR3 has 13 residues. CDR3 DNA sequence: TGTGCCAGCAGTGGGGTAGGAGCAAGGGAGCAGTTCTTC. Protein sequence: CASSGVGAREQFF.

This clonotype was detected only a few times. The CDR3 DNA is TGTGCCAGCAGCTCGAGGACTAGCGGGAGGGCCATCTTCCAAGAGACCCAGTACTTC. Protein sequence: CASSSRTSGRAIFQETQYF. The chain has TRBV11-2 and TRBJ2-5, with 15 positions matching TRBD2. Looked up from germline, CDR1 is SGHAT and CDR2 is FQNNGV. CDR3 size: 19 residues. V lost 4 bases, J lost 1 base, and 10 bases stayed unmatched.

The genes are TRBV12-3 or TRBV12-4 and TRBJ1-4; TRBD1 agrees at 7 bases. This CDR3 is 14 amino acids long. Trimming at V came to 1 base and at J to 7 bases, leaving 3 bases not matched to a gene. The CDR3 protein is CASSLGNRGEKLFF. DNA for the CDR3: TGTGCCAGCAGTTTAGGTAACAGGGGTGAAAAACTGTTTTTT.

In its sample, this clonotype was seen many times. The V and J genes are TRBV6-2 or TRBV6-3 and TRBJ2-7, with 7 bases lining up with TRBD2. The trim removed 6 bases at V and 4 bases at J, leaving 12 bases unmatched. This CDR3 comprises 15 residues. Per germline, CDR1 MNHEY and CDR2 SVGEGT. The CDR3 sequence is CASSGFAGVPYEQYF. The CDR3 DNA reads TGTGCCAGCAGCGGGTTTGCGGGAGTACCATACGAGCAGTACTTC.

This clonotype appeared a few times. The chain combines TRBV5-1 with TRBJ1-2, with D possibly TRBD1 on 5 matching bases. There are 14 residues in the CDR3. V was shortened by 0 bases and J by 6 bases, with 12 bases between the two germline ends. Germline V gene lookup returns CDR1 SGHRS and CDR2 YFSETQ. CDR3 residues: CASSLGQGSDGYTF. In nucleotides, the CDR3 is TGCGCCAGCAGCTTGGGGCAGGGAAGCGATGGCTACACCTTC.